This T cell receptor (beta chain) is drawn from a study of blood T cell repertoires in COVID-19. The CDR3 covers 14 residues. The germline gives CDR1 MNHEY, CDR2 SVGEGT. V was pared by 2 bases and J by 6 bases, with 14 bases between. Clones were sequenced by immunoSEQ multiplex PCR, and TCRdb holds only the in-frame ones, with some missing. The data show a few hundred thousand clones, over 70% seen once. The rearrangement joins TRBV6-2 or TRBV6-3 to TRBJ2-7; the D gene is possibly TRBD2 (7 bases). The sequenced material came from peripheral blood. This clonotype originated in a woman older than 75 with acute or convalescent COVID-19. For the CDR3, the DNA is TGTGCCAGCAGTTACCCGGGTGCGGGGGCCGAGCAGTACTTC. Its translation is CASSYPGAGAEQYF.